Listed here are 23 T cell receptor beta chains from one sample, sequenced in a study of cytomegalovirus exposure and HLA in healthy donors. Assay: immunoSEQ multiplex PCR; the TCRdb copy retains only in-frame clones and omits some. Of some 150,000 clones in the sample, about 89% were seen once. The sequenced sample was PBMCs. These receptors were taken from a man aged 18-30 years in good health and CMV-seropositive.

The rearrangement uses TRBV19 and TRBJ1-3; 7 bases map to TRBD1. The length of the CDR3 is 14 residues. Trimming removed 5 bases from V and 2 bases from J; junction bases left unmatched: 3. The germline CDR1 and CDR2 sequences are LNHDA and SQIVND (reference sequence). The CDR3 region has the DNA TGTGCCAGTAGTGACCAGGGGGCTGGAAACACCATATATTTT. Translating gives CASSDQGAGNTIYF.

This sequence joins TRBV7-6 and TRBJ1-5; the match to TRBD1 covers 11 bases. CDR1 is SGHVS and CDR2 is FNYEAQ in the germline V gene. The V and J ends lost 4 bases and 6 bases, in that order; junction bases with no gene match: 5. This CDR3 is built from 15 residues. The CDR3 is CASSSDRGRGQPQHF. The CDR3 nucleotides read TGTGCCAGCAGCTCGGACAGGGGGCGAGGTCAGCCCCAGCATTTT.

The chain combines TRBV5-6 with TRBJ2-7; 8 positions agree with TRBD2. The germline V gene has CDR1 SGHDT and CDR2 YYEEEE. This CDR3 has 14 amino acids. V lost 4 bases to trimming and J lost 1 base; unmatched junction nucleotides: 4. Written as DNA, the CDR3 is TGTGCCAGCAGCCTGATAGCGGGATCCTACGAGCAGTACTTC. This sequence encodes CASSLIAGSYEQYF.

The V gene is TRBV6-5, the J gene TRBJ1-1; 7 bases line up with TRBD1. CDR3 length: 14 amino acids. After removal of 4 bases from V and 6 bases from J, the junction contained 8 bases not matched to a gene. CDR1 is MNHEY, CDR2 SVGAGI, per germline. The CDR3 DNA is TGTGCCAGCAGTTCTACACAGGGGCGTCCTGAAGCTTTCTTT. Encoded protein: CASSSTQGRPEAFF.

A word on this clone: One end of the junction does not line up with germline, which may come from a read error. The rearrangement links TRBV7-7 to TRBJ2-5, with 7 bases fitting TRBD1. This CDR3 has 13 residues. Germline assignment: CDR1 SSHAT and CDR2 FNYEAQ (reference sequence). The CDR3 sequence: CASRRQGEETQYF. The CDR3 bases are TGTGCTAGCAGGAGACAGGGAGAAGAGACCCAGTACTTC.

V and J are TRBV20-1 and TRBJ2-3; no reliable D call. V lost 8 bases, J lost 6 bases, and 9 bases lay in between. This CDR3 has 10 residues. CDR1 DFQATT and CDR2 SNEGSKA come from the germline V gene (reference sequence). This chain's CDR3 is CSPGGDTQYF. The CDR3 nucleotides read TGCAGTCCGGGTGGGGATACGCAGTATTTT.

V and J are TRBV7-9 and TRBJ2-2, with D perhaps TRBD1 (5 bases). V dropped 6 bases and J dropped 7 bases, with 18 bases sitting between them. This CDR3 is 15 amino acids long. Looked up from germline, CDR1 is SEHNR and CDR2 is FQNEAQ (reference sequence). CDR3 sequence reads: CASSSGGAVNGELFF. In nucleotides, the CDR3 is TGTGCCAGCAGTTCTGGTGGGGCTGTAAACGGGGAGCTGTTTTTT.

The CDR3 DNA is TGTGCCAGCTCACCACAGGGGAATGAAAAACTGTTTTTT. Encoded protein: CASSPQGNEKLFF. The chain joins TRBV18 to TRBJ1-4, with D possibly being TRBD1 (5 bases). The CDR3 runs to 13 residues. V was shortened by 1 base and J by 5 bases, with 5 bases between the two germline ends. Germline V gene sequence: CDR1 KGHSH, CDR2 LQKENI.

The chain is built from TRBV19 and TRBJ2-2, with D perhaps TRBD1 (5 bases). V lost 3 bases and J lost 3, with 11 bases in between. The CDR3 totals 15 residues. The germline CDR1 and CDR2 sequences are LNHDA and SQIVND (reference sequence). The DNA for the CDR3 is TGTGCCAGTAGTATCGGCCAGGGCCACACCGGGGAGCTGTTTTTT. It is translated as CASSIGQGHTGELFF. Full variable domain (outside the CDR3, taken from reference TRBV19 and TRBJ2-2): DGGITQSPKYLFRKEGQNVTLSCEQNLNHDAMYWYRQDPGQGLRLIYYSQIVNDFQKGDIAEGYSVSREKKESFPLTVTSAQKNPTAFYLCASSIGQGHTGELFFGEGSRLTVL.

CDR3 nucleotide sequence: TGTGCCAGCTCACCTCGCGGTAGCGGGGAGACCCAGTACTTC. Protein product: CASSPRGSGETQYF. This chain uses TRBV18 with TRBJ2-5; 7 nucleotides agree with TRBD2. The CDR3 spans 14 residues. The V gene end was trimmed by 3 bases and the J gene end by 5 bases; junction bases not matched to a gene: 6. The germline gives CDR1 KGHSH, CDR2 LQKENI.

The chain links TRBV2 to TRBJ2-3; D is possibly TRBD1 (6 bases). CDR3 length equals 15 residues. V gave up 3 bases and J gave up 6 bases, with 16 bases separating them. CDR1 and CDR2 from the germline V gene are SNHLY and FYNNEI. The CDR3 reads CASSDGGPLGDTQYF. CDR3 nucleotide sequence: TGTGCCAGCAGTGATGGGGGCCCCCTGGGGGATACGCAGTATTTT.

V is TRBV4-2 and J is TRBJ2-3; 11 positions match TRBD2. The trim removed 0 bases at V and 2 bases at J, leaving 4 bases unmatched. The CDR3 is made up of 17 amino acids. Germline loops: CDR1 LGHNA, CDR2 YNFKEQ. CDR3 loop: CASSQDLTSGVTDTQYF. CDR3 nucleotide sequence: TGTGCCAGCAGCCAAGATCTGACTAGCGGGGTCACAGATACGCAGTATTTT.

This clone was found a few times. The chain carries TRBV7-2 and TRBJ1-2, with D hard to call. There are 13 residues in the CDR3. CDR1 SGHTA and CDR2 FQGNSA come from the germline V gene. V lost 3 bases and J lost 12, with 17 bases in between. CDR3 in DNA: TGTGCCAGCAGCTTCGGGGAAGAGGGCCTCGACACCTTC. Translated, it gives CASSFGEEGLDTF.

The chain carries TRBV2 and TRBJ1-1; D remains unclear. Germline assignment: CDR1 SNHLY and CDR2 FYNNEI. The length of the CDR3 is 13 residues. Trimming cost V 6 bases and J 1 base, with 9 bases left between them. CDR3 sequence (DNA): TGTGCCAGCAGGGTTGCAGAGAACACTGAAGCTTTCTTT. It yields the protein CASRVAENTEAFF.

The rearrangement joins TRBV29-1 to TRBJ2-2; no definite D call. CDR3 length: 12 residues. Germline-derived CDR1 and CDR2 are SQVTM and ANQGSEA. Between the trimmed V and J ends, which lost 0 bases and 6 bases, there was a span of 5 bases. This chain's CDR3 is CSVEESAGELFF. DNA of the CDR3: TGCAGCGTTGAAGAATCGGCCGGGGAGCTGTTTTTT.

The chain couples TRBV25-1 to TRBJ1-4; 8 nucleotides match TRBD1. This CDR3 has 14 residues. V shed 7 bases and J 8 bases; nucleotides not matched to a gene: 9. Per germline, CDR1 MGHDK and CDR2 SYGVNS. CDR3 sequence: CASTDRGAAEKLFF. The DNA of the CDR3 is TGTGCCAGCACAGACAGGGGCGCAGCCGAAAAACTGTTTTTT.

The rearrangement uses TRBV7-2 and TRBJ2-7; tentative D call: TRBD2 (5 bases). The CDR3 is made up of 13 amino acids. V lost 4 bases, J lost 4 bases, and 11 bases lay in between. The germline V gene has CDR1 SGHTA and CDR2 FQGNSA. This CDR3 is CASSSDFLYEQYF. The CDR3 DNA sequence: TGTGCCAGCAGCTCGGACTTCTTATACGAGCAGTACTTC.

The gene calls are TRBV4-1 and TRBJ1-2; TRBD1 might be the D (6 bases). Deletions cut 0 bases from V and 4 bases from J, with 12 bases between. The germline CDR1 and CDR2 sequences are MGHRA and YSYEKL. This CDR3 contains 15 residues. The CDR3: CASSQEDSSRYGYTF. CDR3 in DNA: TGCGCCAGCAGCCAAGAGGACAGTTCCCGCTATGGCTACACCTTC.

The chain recombines TRBV27 with TRBJ2-7; 9 nucleotides match TRBD1. Unmatched junction bases numbered 9, after V lost 7 bases and J lost 5 bases. From germline, CDR1 is MNHEY and CDR2 SMNVEV (reference sequence). The length of the CDR3 is 14 residues. CDR3 DNA sequence: TGTGCCAGCAAACCTGTACAGGGGGCCCACGAGCAGTACTTC. Encoded protein: CASKPVQGAHEQYF.

The rearrangement joins TRBV19 to TRBJ1-1, with 8 bases lining up with TRBD1. This CDR3 contains 16 residues. Germline V gives CDR1 LNHDA, CDR2 SQIVND (reference sequence). The V gene end was trimmed by 10 bases and the J gene end by 0 bases; junction bases not matched to a gene: 13. The DNA for the CDR3 is TGTGCCACGAGAAGGACAGGGCTGGCGATGAACACTGAAGCTTTCTTT. It codes for CATRRTGLAMNTEAFF.

The rearrangement uses TRBV12-1 and TRBJ1-3; the table calls TRBD1, which could not be checked here. TRBV12-1 is a documented pseudogene. The CDR3 runs 12 residues. CDR3 sequence (DNA): TGTGCCAGCAGCTTAAGGGGGCTCATGTTATATTTT. It encodes CASSLRGLMLYF.

This clone was seen only once. The chain is built from TRBV4-2 and TRBJ1-2; D is undetermined. The germline V gene encodes CDR1 LGHNA and CDR2 YNFKEQ. Trimming took off 0 bases at V and 5 bases at J, with 22 bases between the two ends. This CDR3 is 18 amino acids long. CDR3: CASSQDLGVGNGWYGYTF. CDR3 sequence (DNA): TGTGCCAGCAGCCAAGATCTCGGGGTGGGGAACGGGTGGTATGGCTACACCTTC.

The V call is TRBV4-3, the J call TRBJ2-1; TRBD2 matches 12 bases. With V trimmed by 3 bases and J by 6 bases, 12 bases remained unmatched. CDR3 size: 18 residues. Germline V gene sequence: CDR1 LGHNA, CDR2 YSLEER. CDR3 amino acids: CASSQSRGLAGFRNEQFF. The CDR3 DNA reads TGCGCCAGCAGCCAGAGCAGAGGACTAGCGGGATTCCGCAATGAGCAGTTCTTC.